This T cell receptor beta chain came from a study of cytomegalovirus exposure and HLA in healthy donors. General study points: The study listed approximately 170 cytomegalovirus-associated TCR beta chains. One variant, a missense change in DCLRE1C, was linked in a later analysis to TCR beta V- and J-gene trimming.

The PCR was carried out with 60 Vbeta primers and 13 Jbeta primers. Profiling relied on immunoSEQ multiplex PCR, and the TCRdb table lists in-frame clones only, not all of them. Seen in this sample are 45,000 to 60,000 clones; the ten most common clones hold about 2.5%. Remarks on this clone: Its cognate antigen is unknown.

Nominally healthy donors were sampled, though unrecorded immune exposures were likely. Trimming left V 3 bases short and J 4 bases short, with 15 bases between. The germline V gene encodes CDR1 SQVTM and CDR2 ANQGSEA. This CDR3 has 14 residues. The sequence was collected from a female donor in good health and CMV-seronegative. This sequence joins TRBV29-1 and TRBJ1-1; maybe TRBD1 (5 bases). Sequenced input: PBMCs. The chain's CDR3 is CSVELFVGGTEAFF. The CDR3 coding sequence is TGCAGCGTTGAGCTATTCGTGGGGGGCACTGAAGCTTTCTTT.